The 16 T cell receptor beta chains presented below share a single source sample, sequenced in a study of regulatory T cells in long-lasting Graves disease. iRepertoire HTBI primers and Arm-PCR of CDR3 regions built TCR beta libraries. Via MiXCR, TCRdb re-called the multiplex PCR reads, giving one row per CDR3 protein. The sample carries about 470,000 distinct CDR3 sequences, about 15% recorded once. Time point of the sample: newly diagnosed GD, antithyroid drugs for less than 3 months. The authors made the TCR library using RNA they extracted from PBMCs. These data were likewise used in another study, on T cells in Graves' hyperthyroidism and ophthalmopathy.

Source: peripheral blood mononuclear cells (PBMCs), taken at new diagnosis, from a patient treated with antithyroid drugs. All receptors come from a woman aged 30 to 39 with Graves disease.

This clonotype was counted a few times. The chain uses TRBV9 and TRBJ2-3; the D gene is possibly TRBD2 (6 bases). This CDR3 has 15 amino acids. The V gene lost 0 bases and the J gene lost 2 bases, with 10 bases spanning the gap. Germline V CDR1 and CDR2: SGDLS, YYNGEE. The CDR3 reads CASSVEEGLTDTQYF. The CDR3 coding sequence is TGTGCCAGCAGCGTAGAGGAGGGGCTCACAGATACGCAGTATTTT.

This clonotype was counted at least ten times. CDR3 coding DNA: TGCAGTGCTAGAGATAGTAGGGGAAATATCAATCAGCCCCAGCATTTT. As protein: CSARDSRGNINQPQHF. V and J are TRBV20-1 and TRBJ1-5, with D possibly being TRBD1 (5 bases). Germline-derived CDR1 and CDR2 are DFQATT and SNEGSKA (reference sequence). Trimming took 0 bases from V and 3 from J, leaving 15 bases between them. The CDR3 is 16 residues long.

The chain uses TRBV6-2 or TRBV6-3 and TRBJ1-3; the D gene is possibly TRBD1 (6 bases). Between the trimmed V and J ends, which lost 7 bases and 4 bases, there was a span of 11 bases. The CDR3 is made up of 13 amino acids. Germline CDR1 reads MNHEY; CDR2 reads SVGEGT. The CDR3: CASTGQRGNTIYF. CDR3 in DNA: TGTGCCAGCACCGGACAGAGGGGAAACACCATATATTTT.

V is TRBV6-1 and J is TRBJ1-3, with D uncertain. The CDR3 spans 16 residues. Germline CDR1 is MNHNS and CDR2 is SASEGT. V shed 6 bases and J shed 4 bases, with 19 bases lying between them. CDR3 sequence reads: CASRTGRTRGGNTIYF. CDR3 coding DNA: TGTGCCAGCAGAACTGGGAGGACCCGAGGGGGAAACACCATATATTTT.

This chain uses TRBV5-4 with TRBJ2-3; tentatively, D is TRBD2 (6 bases). CDR3 length equals 13 residues. CDR1 is SGHNT, CDR2 YYREEE, per germline (reference sequence). V was cut by 7 bases and J by 2 bases, with 11 bases left in between. The CDR3 DNA sequence: TGTGCCAGCTGGGGGGAGCTCACAGATACGCAGTATTTT. Translated, it gives CASWGELTDTQYF.

A single count supports this clonotype. The rearrangement links TRBV15 to TRBJ2-7; 7 positions agree with TRBD1. CDR3 length equals 15 residues. V lost 7 bases and J lost 9; bases outside the gene matches: 18. Germline CDR1 reads LNHNV; CDR2 reads YYDKDF (reference sequence). CDR3 residues: CATNPGGEMSSVQYF. In DNA, the CDR3 is TGTGCCACCAACCCAGGGGGAGAGATGTCTTCCGTGCAGTACTTC.

The chain links TRBV4-1 to TRBJ2-7; D call uncertain. Germline CDR1 reads MGHRA; CDR2 reads YSYEKL. Trimming removed 2 bases at V and 6 bases at J, with 8 bases between. CDR3 length equals 12 residues. In DNA form, the CDR3 reads TGCGCCAGCAGCCAACCTGAGGCCGAGCAGTACTTC. This translates into CASSQPEAEQYF.

This clonotype was seen ten or more times. The J gene is TRBJ2-3, the V gene TRBV29-1; 12 positions match TRBD2. V lost 7 bases to trimming and J lost 6 bases; unmatched junction nucleotides: 8. From germline, CDR1 is SQVTM and CDR2 ANQGSEA. This CDR3 has 14 amino acids. DNA of the CDR3: TGCAGCGCGACTAGCGGGAGCCCTACCGATACGCAGTATTTT. Amino acids: CSATSGSPTDTQYF.

This clonotype was counted at least ten times. The chain employs TRBV7-3 and TRBJ1-2; D is undetermined. V was pared by 1 base and J by 0 bases, with 12 bases between. Germline CDR1 reads SGHTA; CDR2 reads FQGTGA. This CDR3 has 16 amino acids. In DNA, the CDR3 is TGTGCCAGCAGCTTAAGAGGCGGCAGTTCTAACTATGGCTACACCTTC. Its translation: CASSLRGGSSNYGYTF. The entire variable domain, with the rest obtained from reference TRBV7-3 and TRBJ1-2, is as follows: GAGVSQTPSNKVTEKGKYVELRCDPISGHTALYWYRQSLGQGPEFLIYFQGTGAADDSGLPNDRFFAVRPEGSVSTLKIQRTERGDSAVYLCASSLRGGSSNYGYTFGSGTRLTVV.

This clonotype was counted many times. V and J are TRBV20-1 and TRBJ2-7; 7 bases match TRBD1. Germline values: CDR1 DFQATT, CDR2 SNEGSKA (reference sequence). This CDR3 is built from 13 residues. V shed 3 bases, J shed 6 bases, and the junction held 8 bases outside the gene matches. The CDR3 spells CSASLQGVSEQYF. CDR3 in DNA: TGCAGTGCTAGCTTGCAGGGGGTCTCCGAGCAGTACTTC.

This clonotype was observed a handful of times. The chain carries TRBV5-6 and TRBJ2-1, with D possibly matching TRBD2 (5 bases). Germline V lookup: CDR1 SGHDT, CDR2 YYEEEE. The CDR3 is 14 amino acids. V lost 1 base and J 10 bases, leaving 15 bases between the germline ends. The CDR3 protein is CASSLKSRLYEQFF. DNA of the CDR3: TGTGCCAGCAGCTTGAAGTCTAGACTATACGAGCAGTTCTTC.

This clonotype was observed a few times. V gene TRBV12-3 or TRBV12-4 combines with J gene TRBJ2-2; TRBD1 or TRBD2 may be the D gene (6 bases each). This CDR3 contains 13 residues. Trimming stripped 9 bases from V and 1 base from J, with 9 bases between. The CDR3 sequence: CASGGGNTGELFF. The DNA of the CDR3 is TGTGCCAGTGGAGGGGGGAACACCGGGGAGCTGTTTTTT.

The sample holds a few counts of this clonotype. The chain couples TRBV7-2 to TRBJ1-1; D is ambiguous. From germline, CDR1 is SGHTA and CDR2 FQGNSA. The length of the CDR3 is 15 residues. Trimming stripped 5 bases from V and 3 bases from J, with 16 bases between. The CDR3 loop reads CASSPPRGFDTEAFF. Written as DNA, the CDR3 is TGTGCCAGCAGCCCACCCCGGGGTTTTGACACTGAAGCTTTCTTT. Based on the CDR3 plus reference TRBV7-2 and TRBJ1-1, the full variable domain is GAGVSQSPSNKVTEKGKDVELRCDPISGHTALYWYRQSLGQGLEFLIYFQGNSAPDKSGLPSDRFSAERTGGSVSTLTIQRTQQEDSAVYLCASSPPRGFDTEAFFGQGTRLTVV.

This clonotype was counted ten times or more. The chain carries TRBV11-3 and TRBJ2-1; TRBD1 agrees at 7 bases. The CDR3 consists of 12 residues. Germline V gene data show CDR1 as SGHNT and CDR2 as YENEEA. V shed 5 bases, J shed 11 bases, and the junction held 6 bases outside the gene matches. CDR3 amino acids: CASSPYRGKQFF. For the CDR3, the DNA is TGTGCCAGCAGCCCCTACAGGGGAAAGCAGTTCTTC.

A few counts support this clonotype. Sequence at one end of the junction differs from germline and may be a read error. V usage is TRBV5-5 and J usage is TRBJ2-7; 7 nucleotides agree with TRBD1. Germline CDR1 SGHKS, CDR2 YYEKEE (reference sequence). This CDR3 comprises 12 residues. The CDR3 reads CASSSGQPEGVF. The CDR3 DNA follows: TGTGCCAGCAGCTCGGGACAGCCGGAAGGGGTATTC.

This clonotype was seen many times. The chain links TRBV5-1 to TRBJ2-2; the match to TRBD2 covers 9 bases. The CDR3 runs 16 residues. The trim removed 6 bases at V and 4 bases at J, leaving 10 bases unmatched. CDR1 is SGHRS and CDR2 is YFSETQ in the germline V gene. In DNA form, the CDR3 reads TGCGCCAGCAAACCTATAATAGCGGGAGCCACCGGGGAGCTGTTTTTT. This encodes CASKPIIAGATGELFF.